The T cell receptor beta chain described here comes from a study of blood T cell repertoires in COVID-19. V shed 6 bases and J 2 bases; nucleotides not matched to a gene: 6. Germline V lookup: CDR1 SGHVS, CDR2 FQNEAQ. The CDR3 contains 15 residues. This clone is a singleton in its sample. Assay: immunoSEQ multiplex PCR; the TCRdb copy retains only in-frame clones and omits some. The table shows 65,000 to 85,000 clones, with roughly nine tenths occurring only once. Sequences were obtained from peripheral blood. The sequence came from a human donor in a cohort sampled during active COVID-19. The chain recombines TRBV7-8 with TRBJ2-2; 7 bases are shared with TRBD1. The DNA of the CDR3 is TGTGCCAGCAGAGGGGGCGGTGTAAACACCGGGGAGCTGTTTTTT. It codes for CASRGGGVNTGELFF. Using reference TRBV7-8 and TRBJ2-2 for the parts outside the CDR3, the full variable domain is GAGVSQSPRYKVAKRGQDVALRCDPISGHVSLFWYQQALGQGPEFLTYFQNEAQLDKSGLPSDRFFAERPEGSVSTLKIQRTQQEDSAVYLCASRGGGVNTGELFFGEGSRLTVL.